Presented here are 18 T cell receptor beta chains from one specimen sequenced in a study of tumor-infiltrating lymphocytes in primary liver carcinoma (dated by TCRdb to about 2017). Sequencing relied on an Illumina HiSeq 2500. TCRbeta-specific cDNA was reverse-transcribed from around 0.45 ug total RNA using a constant-region primer and ProtoScript II reverse transcriptase. Construction of the TCRbeta libraries relied on three nested rounds of multiplex PCR, following a slightly modified ARM-PCR procedure. Multiplex TRBV1-TRBV30 forward primers and a Cbeta reverse primer were used in the first two PCR rounds, each of which was run for around 10 cycles. TCRdb applied fastp at Q25 and MiXCR to the public reads, then kept only in-frame beta chains. Entries that share a CDR3 protein sequence are merged under the most common genes and DNA. The sample yields around 330,000 distinct CDR3 sequences; nearly 60% were counted once. Of the sample, around 15% falls within the top ten clones.

Blood RNA was extracted from unsorted whole blood using TRIzol reagent, and germline DNA was obtained with the DNeasy Blood & Tissue kit. Sequencing used peripheral blood. The receptors originated from a woman in her twenties or thirties with primary liver carcinoma and hepatitis B virus infection.

The sample holds many counts of this clonotype. The V and J genes are TRBV6-6 and TRBJ2-1; D is perhaps TRBD2 (7 bases). The CDR3 consists of 16 residues. V lost 8 bases, J lost 4 bases, and 21 bases lay in between. In germline, CDR1 is MNHNY, CDR2 SVGAGI (reference sequence). CDR3 amino acids: CASGKEGGGWYNEQFF. In nucleotides, the CDR3 is TGTGCCAGCGGGAAGGAGGGCGGGGGCTGGTACAATGAGCAGTTCTTC.

A note on this clonotype: No conserved phenylalanine or tryptophan is present at the end of the CDR3, so a read error is the likely explanation. The chain joins TRBV29-1 to TRBJ1-2, with D possibly being TRBD1 (5 bases). This CDR3 comprises 11 residues. The V gene lost 4 bases and the J gene lost 4 bases, with 7 bases spanning the gap. Germline V gene lookup returns CDR1 SQVTM and CDR2 ANQGSEA. Here the CDR3 DNA reads TGCAGCGTTGGGCAGGGCTATGGCTACACCGTC. This translates into CSVGQGYGYTV.

V is TRBV19 and J is TRBJ2-5, with D possibly matching TRBD1 (6 bases). V was clipped by 2 bases and J by 5 bases, with 15 bases between them. Germline loops: CDR1 LNHDA, CDR2 SQIVND (reference sequence). There are 15 residues in the CDR3. As DNA, the CDR3 is TGTGCCAGTAGTATACAACTACGCAGGGGCGAGACCCAGTACTTC. Protein sequence: CASSIQLRRGETQYF. Full variable domain (remainder filled in from reference TRBV19 and TRBJ2-5): DGGITQSPKYLFRKEGQNVTLSCEQNLNHDAMYWYRQDPGQGLRLIYYSQIVNDFQKGDIAEGYSVSREKKESFPLTVTSAQKNPTAFYLCASSIQLRRGETQYFGPGTRLLVL.

This clonotype was seen more than once but under ten times. V gene TRBV4-1 combines with J gene TRBJ2-7; D might be TRBD1 (5 bases). The germline V gene has CDR1 MGHRA and CDR2 YSYEKL. V lost 4 bases and J lost 6, with 13 bases in between. This CDR3 is built from 13 residues. CDR3 DNA sequence: TGCGCCAGCAGCCTCGACAGTTTCGGCGAGCAGTACTTC. Protein: CASSLDSFGEQYF.

Worth noting for this clonotype: This CDR3 is missing its conserved last phenylalanine or tryptophan, likely due to a read error. The V and J genes are TRBV11-2 and TRBJ2-1, with 7 bases that match TRBD2. Trimming cost V 9 bases and J 6 bases; bases outside gene matches: 17. The germline V gene encodes CDR1 SGHAT and CDR2 FQNNGV. The CDR3 is 16 amino acids. CDR3 DNA sequence: TGTGCCAGTAGGGTTACTAGTGGGAGGGCCGGCAATGAGCAGTTCATC. Encoded protein: CASRVTSGRAGNEQFI.

This chain uses TRBV7-9 with TRBJ2-3; D gene unclear. CDR3 length: 15 amino acids. V was trimmed by 2 bases and J by 6 bases, leaving 15 bases between them. From germline, CDR1 is SEHNR and CDR2 FQNEAQ (reference sequence). The CDR3 here is CASSLRLPGLDTQYF. DNA of the CDR3: TGTGCCAGCAGCTTACGTCTCCCGGGCCTGGATACGCAGTATTTT.

Concerning this clonotype: At one of its ends the junction is not consistent with the germline gene, which may arise from a read error. This chain joins TRBV7-9 and TRBJ2-5; 8 bases map to TRBD1. The CDR3 runs 16 residues. Per the germline V gene, CDR1 is SEHNR and CDR2 is FQNEAQ (reference sequence). This chain's CDR3 is CDSSSGVRGRWETQCF. The CDR3 region has the DNA TGTGACAGCTCATCGGGGGTCAGGGGGCGATGGGAGACCCAGTGCTTC.

Many counts were recorded for this clonotype. V is TRBV29-1 and J is TRBJ1-1; TRBD1 agrees at 7 bases. The germline gives CDR1 SQVTM, CDR2 ANQGSEA. The CDR3 extends over 16 amino acids. Trimming removed 5 bases from V and 3 bases from J; junction bases left unmatched: 15. The CDR3 here is CSVTPPNRGVDTEAFF. The CDR3 DNA reads TGCAGCGTTACACCACCTAACAGGGGTGTGGACACTGAAGCTTTCTTT.

A word on this clonotype: This may arise from a read error, as a much more abundant clone is one base away. V and J are TRBV6-2 or TRBV6-3 and TRBJ2-7; D might be TRBD1 (5 bases). The V gene lost 6 bases and the J gene lost 3 bases, with 18 bases spanning the gap. Germline V gene sequence: CDR1 MNHEY, CDR2 SVGEGT. This CDR3 has 15 residues. The CDR3 bases are TGTGCCAGCAGCGGTAGACAGTGGGCATTCTACGAGCAGTACTTC. Translated, it gives CASSGRQWAFYEQYF.

This sequence joins TRBV28 and TRBJ2-7; the match to TRBD2 covers 14 bases. The CDR3 spans 14 residues. Germline assignment: CDR1 MDHEN and CDR2 SYDVKM. With 7 bases clipped from V and 9 bases from J, the junction kept 8 bases outside the gene matches. CDR3 in amino acids: CASTRTSGGLGQYF. DNA for the CDR3: TGTGCCAGCACCCGGACTAGCGGGGGGTTGGGGCAGTACTTC.

This clonotype was detected many times. The chain couples TRBV29-1 to TRBJ1-1; D might be TRBD1 (5 bases). Trimming pared 6 bases from V and 0 bases from J, leaving 11 bases between. The CDR3 contains 13 residues. Germline assignment: CDR1 SQVTM and CDR2 ANQGSEA. The CDR3 here is CSVQGTMNTEAFF. Here the CDR3 DNA reads TGCAGCGTGCAGGGAACCATGAACACTGAAGCTTTCTTT.

This chain connects TRBV14 to TRBJ2-1, with D possibly being TRBD2 (5 bases). Trimming removed 0 bases from V and 0 bases from J, with 18 bases in between. The CDR3 covers 19 residues. Germline values: CDR1 SGHDN, CDR2 FVKESK. The DNA of the CDR3 is TGTGCCAGCAGCCAAGATTTCTCGAGGGTAGGGAGCTCCTACAATGAGCAGTTCTTC. This gives the protein CASSQDFSRVGSSYNEQFF.

A word on this clonotype: Compared with germline, one end of the junction differs, possibly owing to a read error. The chain has TRBV29-1 and TRBJ1-2; 8 bases align to TRBD1. The CDR3 is 14 residues long. Per the germline V gene, CDR1 is SQVTM and CDR2 is ANQGSEA. The CDR3 coding sequence is TGCAGCGCCGTTACGGACAGGGCGGCCTATGACTACACCTTC. Translating gives CSAVTDRAAYDYTF.

The V call is TRBV25-1, the J call TRBJ2-7; D possibly corresponds to TRBD1 (5 bases). Trimming cost V 7 bases and J 2 bases, with 12 bases left between them. The CDR3 consists of 13 residues. CDR1 is MGHDK, CDR2 SYGVNS, per germline. The CDR3 is CASTGPWTYEQYF. CDR3 coding DNA: TGTGCCAGCACAGGGCCCTGGACCTACGAGCAGTACTTC.

This clonotype was counted between two and nine times. The chain has TRBV6-2 or TRBV6-3 and TRBJ2-1; 10 nucleotides line up with TRBD1. Germline V CDR1 and CDR2: MNHEY, SVGEGT. The CDR3 length is 13 residues. The J segment lost 16 bases and the V segment lost 2 bases, leaving 8 bases of the junction unmatched. The CDR3 is CASSYGLGTGVFF. The CDR3, as DNA: TGTGCCAGCAGTTACGGTTTAGGGACAGGGGTATTCTTC.

This clonotype came up a few times. The chain recombines TRBV5-1 with TRBJ1-2; D remains unclear. CDR1 and CDR2 (germline): SGHRS, YFSETQ. With 1 base removed from V and 2 bases from J, the gap between germline ends came to 9 bases. This CDR3 is built from 14 residues. In DNA, the CDR3 is TGCGCCAGCAGCTTGCTCCCAGAAAACTATGGCTACACCTTC. Protein sequence: CASSLLPENYGYTF.

Note on this clonotype: A clone one base away is much larger, so this may be a read error. The V and J genes are TRBV11-3 and TRBJ2-3; D is uncertain. Germline values: CDR1 SGHNT, CDR2 YENEEA. CDR3 length equals 16 residues. CDR3 loop: CVSSLDGQTSTDTQYF. DNA of the CDR3: TGTGTCAGCAGCTTAGATGGGCAAACCAGCACAGATACGCAGTATTTT.

Notes on this clonotype: With a much larger clone just one base away, this may be a read error. V is TRBV6-5 and J is TRBJ2-1; tentative D call: TRBD2 (8 bases). The CDR3 has 17 residues. Germline CDR1 MNHEY, CDR2 SVGAGI. This CDR3 reads CASSQPGLGGANNEHFF. For the CDR3, the DNA is TGTGCCAGCAGTCAACCGGGACTAGGGGGCGCAAACAATGAGCACTTCTTC.